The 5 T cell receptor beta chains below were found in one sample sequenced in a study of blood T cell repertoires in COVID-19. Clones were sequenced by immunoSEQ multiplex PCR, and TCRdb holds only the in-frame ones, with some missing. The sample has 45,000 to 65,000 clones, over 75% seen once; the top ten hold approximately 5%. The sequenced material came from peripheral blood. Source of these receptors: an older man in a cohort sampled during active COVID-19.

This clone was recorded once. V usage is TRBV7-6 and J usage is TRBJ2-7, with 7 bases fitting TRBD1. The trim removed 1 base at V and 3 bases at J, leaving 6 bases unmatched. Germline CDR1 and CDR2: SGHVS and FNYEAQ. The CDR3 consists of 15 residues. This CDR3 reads CASSLVGDSGYEQYF. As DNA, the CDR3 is TGTGCCAGCAGCTTAGTAGGGGACAGCGGCTACGAGCAGTACTTC.

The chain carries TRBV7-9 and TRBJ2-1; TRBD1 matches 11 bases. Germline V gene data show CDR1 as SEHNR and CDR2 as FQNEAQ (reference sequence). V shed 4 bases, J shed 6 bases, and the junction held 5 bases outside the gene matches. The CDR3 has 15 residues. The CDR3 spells CASSSGGQGGNEQFF. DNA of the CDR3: TGTGCCAGCAGCTCCGGGGGACAGGGGGGCAATGAGCAGTTCTTC.

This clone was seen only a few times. The CDR3 spells CASSSRVGEGSYNEQFF. CDR3 sequence (DNA): TGTGCCAGCAGCTCCAGAGTCGGGGAAGGCTCCTACAATGAGCAGTTCTTC. This chain uses TRBV9 with TRBJ2-1; perhaps TRBD2 as D (5 bases). V was pared by 4 bases and J by 0 bases, with 17 bases between. The CDR3 consists of 17 residues. Germline V lookup: CDR1 SGDLS, CDR2 YYNGEE.

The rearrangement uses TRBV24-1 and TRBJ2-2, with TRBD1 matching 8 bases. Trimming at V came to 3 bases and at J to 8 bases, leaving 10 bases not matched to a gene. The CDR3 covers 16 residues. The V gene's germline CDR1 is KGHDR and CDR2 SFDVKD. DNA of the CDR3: TGTGCCACCAGTGATCCCCGGACAGGGATGTCGGGGGAGCTGTTTTTT. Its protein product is CATSDPRTGMSGELFF.

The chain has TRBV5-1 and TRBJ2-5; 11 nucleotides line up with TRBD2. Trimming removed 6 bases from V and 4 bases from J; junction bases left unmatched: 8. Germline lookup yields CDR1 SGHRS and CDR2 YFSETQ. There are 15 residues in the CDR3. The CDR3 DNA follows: TGCGCCAGCACCATAGCGGGGGGGATGAGAGAGACCCAGTACTTC. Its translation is CASTIAGGMRETQYF. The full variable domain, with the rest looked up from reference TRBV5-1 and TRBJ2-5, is KAGVTQTPRYLIKTRGQQVTLSCSPISGHRSVSWYQQTPGQGLQFLFEYFSETQRNKGNFPGRFSGRQFSNSRSEMNVSTLELGDSALYLCASTIAGGMRETQYFGPGTRLLVL.